These T cell receptor beta chains were read from a single sample in a study of vaccination and CD4 T cells after COVID-19. Each CDR3 protein is one row after TCRdb ran MiXCR on the PCR reads. The sample consists of tens of thousands of distinct CDR3 sequences, 66% of them appearing once. These receptors' targets are unknown. Sequences were obtained from CD4+ T cells from blood, cultured in vitro. The receptors shown here come from a human donor who had recovered from COVID-19. CDR3s include the opening cysteine and the closing phenylalanine or tryptophan. A D gene is named only where the DNA matches it firmly. Clone size is not always given. Where it is, it says once, few, many or a class for expanded clones.

j_call | d_call | v_call | clone_size | cdr3_nt | cdr3_aa
TRBJ2-2 | NA | TRBV20-1 | few | TGCAGTGCTAGAGATAGTCGGTTTGGGGAGCTGTTTTTT | CSARDSRFGELFF
TRBJ2-1 | TRBD2 | TRBV11-3 | few | TGTGCCAGCAGCTTAACAAGCGGGGGTTATGAGCAGTTCTTC | CASSLTSGGYEQFF
TRBJ1-2 | NA | TRBV7-8 | NA | TGTGCCAGCAGCTCTACCCTTTATGGCTACACCTTC | CASSSTLYGYTF
TRBJ1-5 | NA | TRBV28 | NA | TGTGCCAGCAGTTTTAGGAAGGGCGGGGATCAGCCCCAGCATTTT | CASSFRKGGDQPQHF
TRBJ2-1 | NA | TRBV28 | NA | TGTGCCAGCAGCGGGCCGGGGCGGCGGACCACCCCGGGGTACAATGAGCAGTTCTTC | CASSGPGRRTTPGYNEQFF
TRBJ1-2 | NA | TRBV7-9 | NA | TGTGCCTCCGGCTCGGCAGGGTCTTATGGCTACACCTTC | CASGSAGSYGYTF
TRBJ2-2 | NA | TRBV7-2 | NA | TGTGCCAGCAGCTTAGTTCGGGACGGGGAGCTGTTTTTT | CASSLVRDGELFF
TRBJ2-3 | NA | TRBV6-1 | few | TGTGCCAGCAGTCTAGGGTCTAGCACAGATACGCAGTATTTT | CASSLGSSTDTQYF
TRBJ2-3 | TRBD2 | TRBV27 | NA | TGTGCCAGCAGTTTCCTAGCGGGAGGGCCACCGGCTAGCACAGATACGCAGTATTTT | CASSFLAGGPPASTDTQYF
TRBJ1-1 | NA | TRBV15 | NA | TGTGCCACCAGCAGAGATTTGGGAACTGAAGCTTTCTTT | CATSRDLGTEAFF
TRBJ2-7 | NA | TRBV7-6 | NA | TGTGCCAGCAGCTTAGCCGCCGGGTACGAGCAGTACTTC | CASSLAAGYEQYF
TRBJ1-5 | NA | TRBV12-3/TRBV12-4 | NA | TGTGCCAGCAGTTCAGGGTATCAGCCCCAGCATTTT | CASSSGYQPQHF
TRBJ1-5 | NA | TRBV7-6 | NA | TGTGCCAGCAGCCTGATGGGGGGGGCTAATCAGCCCCAGCATTTT | CASSLMGGANQPQHF
TRBJ1-6 | NA | TRBV7-2 | NA | TGTGCCAGCAGCCCGAGTCGGGGAGGAAATTCACCCCTCCACTTT | CASSPSRGGNSPLHF
TRBJ1-2 | TRBD1 | TRBV7-6 | NA | TGTGCCAGCAGCTCGAGACAGGGGGCATATGGCTACACCTTC | CASSSRQGAYGYTF
TRBJ1-1 | NA | TRBV6-1 | few | TGTGCCAGCAGTACGTTGGGAGGGGACACTGAAGCTTTCTTT | CASSTLGGDTEAFF
TRBJ2-7 | TRBD2 | TRBV6-2/TRBV6-3 | NA | TGTGCCAGCAGTGTCCGTCTAGCGGGAGTCTTCGAGCAGTACTTC | CASSVRLAGVFEQYF
TRBJ2-5 | NA | TRBV12-3/TRBV12-4 | NA | TGTGCCAGCAGGCGGGGATGGGGAGAGACCCAGTACTTC | CASRRGWGETQYF
TRBJ1-6 | NA | TRBV30 | NA | TGTGCCCTTCGGGAAGGTGGTTTGAATTCACCCCTCCACTTT | CALREGGLNSPLHF
TRBJ2-7 | NA | TRBV7-2 | NA | TGTGCCAGCAGCTTACGTTCGCAGGGAGTTATTTCCGAGCAGTACTTC | CASSLRSQGVISEQYF
TRBJ1-5 | NA | TRBV20-1 | NA | TGCAGTGCTAGAGAAGGGGGTCACAATCAGCCCCAGCATTTT | CSAREGGHNQPQHF
TRBJ1-6 | NA | TRBV12-3/TRBV12-4 | NA | TGTGCCAGCAGCCTCGGGGGGGGCTCAAATTCACCCCTCCACTTT | CASSLGGGSNSPLHF
TRBJ1-2 | TRBD1 | TRBV6-5 | NA | TGTGCCAGCAGTTACGGGACAGGCACTAATGGCTACACCTTC | CASSYGTGTNGYTF
TRBJ2-1 | TRBD2 | TRBV4-3 | NA | TGCGCCAGCAGCCACCCCGGGACTAGCTCCTACAATGAGCAGTTCTTC | CASSHPGTSSYNEQFF
TRBJ2-3 | TRBD1 | TRBV20-1 | NA | TGCAGTGCTAGGCGAACAGGGGGCATTGATACGCAGTATTTT | CSARRTGGIDTQYF
TRBJ1-6 | NA | TRBV27 | NA | TGTGCCAGCAGTTTACCCCCCATTGGGCCCCTCCACTTT | CASSLPPIGPLHF
TRBJ1-5 | NA | TRBV6-1 | NA | TGTGCCAGCAGTGCCCGGGTCAGAGGGGATAGCAATCAGCCCCAGCATTTT | CASSARVRGDSNQPQHF
TRBJ2-3 | TRBD2 | TRBV20-1 | NA | TGCAGTGCTTCCGGACTAGCGGGGGCACCAGATACGCAGTATTTT | CSASGLAGAPDTQYF
TRBJ1-6 | NA | TRBV6-5 | NA | TGTGCCAGCAGTTACTCGACGGGCAAGGGGGTTTCCTATAATTCACCCCTCCACTTT | CASSYSTGKGVSYNSPLHF
TRBJ2-2 | TRBD1 | TRBV2 | NA | TGTGCCAGCAGGCCCGGGACAGGGCGAAGCACCGGGGAGCTGTTTTTT | CASRPGTGRSTGELFF
TRBJ2-7 | TRBD1 | TRBV11-3 | NA | TGTGCCAGTTCCCCCGGGACAGGGGGCTACGAGCAGTACTTC | CASSPGTGGYEQYF
TRBJ1-1 | NA | TRBV6-1 | NA | TGTGCCAGTAAAATTCAACCAGGGGATCGGGCTGAAGCTTTCTTT | CASKIQPGDRAEAFF
TRBJ1-2 | NA | TRBV6-1 | NA | TGTGCCAGCAGTCCTGACGGGAACTATGGCTACACCTTC | CASSPDGNYGYTF
TRBJ1-5 | NA | TRBV18 | NA | TGTGCCAGCTCACCACCGGGGGGGCTTGGTCAGCCCCAGCATTTT | CASSPPGGLGQPQHF
TRBJ2-2 | NA | TRBV7-3 | NA | TGTGCCAGCAGCTTCTATGCCGGGGCTACCGGGGAGCTGTTTTTT | CASSFYAGATGELFF
TRBJ2-2 | NA | TRBV5-4 | few | TGTGCCAGCAGCTTGGCGGGGTCCACCGGGGAGCTGTTTTTT | CASSLAGSTGELFF
TRBJ2-3 | TRBD1 | TRBV28 | NA | TGTGCCAGCAGAGACAGGGGGACAGATACGCAGTATTTT | CASRDRGTDTQYF
TRBJ2-7 | TRBD2 | TRBV30 | once | TGTGCCTGGAGACCTGGACTAGCGGGCCGCTCCTACGAGCAGTACTTC | CAWRPGLAGRSYEQYF
TRBJ2-5 | TRBD1 | TRBV19 | NA | TGTGCCAGTGGGACAGGGGTATTAGAGACCCAGTACTTC | CASGTGVLETQYF
TRBJ1-6 | NA | TRBV7-3 | once | TGTGCCAGCAGCTTAGTGCAGGGTACACCCCTCCACTTT | CASSLVQGTPLHF
TRBJ1-6 | NA | TRBV4-1 | NA | TGCGCCAGCAGCGGTCTCTCCTATAATTCACCCCTCCACTTT | CASSGLSYNSPLHF